This T cell receptor (beta chain) comes out of a study of T cell repertoires in cytomegalovirus infection. Looking at the study overall: Both a matching HLA type and CMV infection were indicated by public TCR beta signatures.

Regarding the study as a whole: Dominating the ex vivo response were TCR beta clonotypes that were CMV-specific and HLA-C-restricted. There were carriers of CMV plus the relevant HLA, and cumulative public TCR beta family frequency identified them.

TCRdb passed the reads through MiXCR, listing each CDR3 protein once. The sample gives a few hundred thousand distinct CDR3 sequences, approximately 15% of which show up once; roughly 50% is in the top ten. This clonotype was counted many times. What it binds is not known. Germline-derived CDR1 and CDR2 are SGHVS and FQNEAQ. This CDR3 comprises 15 residues. V was clipped by 2 bases and J by 4 bases, with 11 bases between them. Sample: CD8+ T cells from PBMCs. This clonotype was obtained from a human donor in good health (CMV status not recorded). Some clones in this sample may be carry-over from other donors' samples. This sequence joins TRBV7-8 and TRBJ2-2; D is uncertain. CDR3 loop: CASSLNSLSTGELFF. The CDR3 bases are TGTGCCAGCAGCTTAAATAGTTTGTCCACCGGGGAGCTGTTTTTT.